This T cell receptor beta chain was sequenced during a study of cytomegalovirus exposure and HLA in healthy donors. Study-wide points: Common viral pathogens seemed to be connected with several of the most significant clusters, according to a later analysis. Most TCR sequences were rare, but some public TCRs occurred in many donors.

V was shortened by 2 bases and J by 4 bases, with 11 bases between the two germline ends. The CDR3 is made up of 14 amino acids. The germline gives CDR1 KGHSH, CDR2 LQKENI. This clone was observed a few times. Its matching antigen is unknown. PCR used 60 Vbeta primers and 13 Jbeta primers. The method was immunoSEQ multiplex PCR; TCRdb's version includes in-frame clones alone and lacks a portion of them. The sample carries approximately 160,000 clones, 70% to 90% recorded once. This rearrangement joins TRBV18 to TRBJ1-1; D unclear. The clonotype was recovered from a woman younger than 35 in good health and CMV-seronegative. Sequencing was performed on PBMCs. The CDR3 protein is CASSPMTGSTEAFF. The CDR3 nucleotides are TGTGCCAGCTCACCAATGACGGGGAGCACTGAAGCTTTCTTT. Full variable domain (remainder filled in from reference TRBV18 and TRBJ1-1): NAGVMQNPRHLVRRRGQEARLRCSPMKGHSHVYWYRQLPEEGLKFMVYLQKENIIDESGMPKERFSAEFPKEGPSILRIQQVVRGDSAAYFCASSPMTGSTEAFFGQGTRLTVV.